The next 29 T cell receptor beta chains were all read from a single sample in a study of OX40 agonist ivuxolimab in advanced cancers. The repertoire was sequenced with immunoSEQ multiplex PCR; TCRdb's copy has only in-frame clones and lacks some. This repertoire shows approximately 20,000 clones, approximately 77% found once; its top ten account for about 19%. This sample comprised CD4+ or CD8+ T cells sorted from blood, obtained in a trial of the OX40 agonist ivuxolimab. The source of these receptors is an adult with an advanced solid tumor such as melanoma, head and neck, liver or kidney cancer.

This clone was seen just once. The chain joins TRBV7-9 to TRBJ1-6; no clear D. The CDR3 loop spans 13 amino acids. Germline CDR1 is SEHNR and CDR2 is FQNEAQ (reference sequence). The V gene lost 4 bases and the J gene lost 7 bases, with 8 bases spanning the gap. The CDR3 protein is CASSSDPNSPLHF. CDR3 nucleotides: TGTGCCAGCAGCTCGGATCCAAATTCACCCCTCCACTTT.

This clone was recorded only once. This rearrangement joins TRBV27 to TRBJ2-7; D remains unclear. The germline gives CDR1 MNHEY, CDR2 SMNVEV (reference sequence). The CDR3 contains 13 residues. V dropped 5 bases and J dropped 4 bases, with 12 bases sitting between them. CDR3 protein: CASSQRAPYEQYF. CDR3 in DNA: TGTGCCAGCAGTCAACGGGCCCCTTACGAGCAGTACTTC.

The V and J genes are TRBV27 and TRBJ1-5, with D unresolved. The germline V gene has CDR1 MNHEY and CDR2 SMNVEV (reference sequence). The CDR3 loop spans 14 amino acids. Trimming shortened V by 8 bases and J by 6 bases, and 17 bases separated the two germline ends. DNA of the CDR3: TGTGCCAGCTCCGGCGCGGGTTATACTCAGCCCCAGCATTTT. Its protein product is CASSGAGYTQPQHF.

The chain is built from TRBV2 and TRBJ2-1; the match to TRBD2 covers 7 bases. Germline V lookup: CDR1 SNHLY, CDR2 FYNNEI. Trimming took 8 bases from V and 2 from J; bases not matched to a gene: 6. CDR3 length: 14 residues. This CDR3 reads CASAGDRTYNEQFF. The DNA of the CDR3 is TGTGCCAGCGCGGGGGATAGGACCTACAATGAGCAGTTCTTC. The full variable domain, its missing parts supplied by reference TRBV2 and TRBJ2-1, is EPEVTQTPSHQVTQMGQEVILRCVPISNHLYFYWYRQILGQKVEFLVSFYNNEISEKSEIFDDQFSVERPDGSNFTLKIRSTKLEDSAMYFCASAGDRTYNEQFFGPGTRLTVL.

This chain links TRBV4-2 with TRBJ2-3; 8 bases are shared with TRBD2. Germline CDR1 LGHNA, CDR2 YNFKEQ. V lost 0 bases and J lost 1; bases outside the gene matches: 3. This CDR3 has 16 residues. The CDR3 protein is CASSQDGGGGTDTQYF. CDR3 nucleotide sequence: TGTGCCAGCAGCCAAGACGGGGGGGGCGGCACAGATACGCAGTATTTT.

This rearrangement joins TRBV11-2 to TRBJ2-7, with a possible D match to TRBD1 (6 bases). There are 15 residues in the CDR3. Germline lookup yields CDR1 SGHAT and CDR2 FQNNGV. V lost 6 bases to trimming and J lost 0 bases, with 15 bases between them. This chain's CDR3 is CASSLVPGDSYEQYF. The CDR3 nucleotides read TGTGCCAGCAGTCTGGTGCCAGGGGACTCCTACGAGCAGTACTTC.

The chain is built from TRBV5-1 and TRBJ2-7; the match to TRBD2 covers 8 bases. CDR1 is SGHRS and CDR2 is YFSETQ in the germline V gene. V gave up 3 bases and J gave up 5 bases; unmatched junction bases: 19. This CDR3 comprises 18 residues. Here the CDR3 reads CASSSRGGLAFSGDEQYF. The DNA of the CDR3 is TGCGCCAGCAGCTCCAGAGGTGGACTAGCTTTTAGCGGGGACGAGCAGTACTTC.

V usage is TRBV4-3 and J usage is TRBJ1-2; D is unresolved. The germline gives CDR1 LGHNA, CDR2 YSLEER. Trimming took off 0 bases at V and 4 bases at J, with 9 bases between the two ends. The CDR3 runs 14 residues. This CDR3 is CASSQDAAGYGYTF. The CDR3 DNA reads as TGCGCCAGCAGCCAAGATGCCGCTGGCTATGGCTACACCTTC.

The CDR3 spells CASSLRPGGSYNEQFF. DNA for the CDR3: TGTGCCAGCAGTTTGCGTCCCGGAGGGTCCTACAATGAGCAGTTCTTC. The chain employs TRBV28 and TRBJ2-1; tentative D call: TRBD2 (6 bases). V shed 3 bases and J shed 1 base, with 13 bases lying between them. Germline loops: CDR1 MDHEN, CDR2 SYDVKM. CDR3 length equals 16 residues.

By share, this clone ranks as large. J is TRBJ2-7 and V is TRBV6-6; tentative D call: TRBD2 (6 bases). The CDR3 sequence is 14 residues long. From germline, CDR1 is MNHNY and CDR2 SVGAGI (reference sequence). The germline V and J ends were trimmed by 5 bases and 3 bases, with 14 bases remaining between them. The CDR3 loop is CASSLQGGLYEQYF. The CDR3 DNA reads as TGTGCCAGCAGTCTCCAGGGAGGCCTCTACGAGCAGTACTTC.

This clone was picked up one time. The J gene is TRBJ1-1, the V gene TRBV6-5; TRBD1 aligns across 7 bases. The CDR3 consists of 13 residues. V shed 7 bases, J shed 1 base, and the junction held 3 bases outside the gene matches. The germline V gene has CDR1 MNHEY and CDR2 SVGAGI. The CDR3, as DNA: TGTGCCAGCAACAGGGGTGGGAACACTGAAGCTTTCTTT. This translates into CASNRGGNTEAFF.

V usage is TRBV7-2 and J usage is TRBJ1-6; D ambiguous. The CDR3 is 16 amino acids. V lost 6 bases and J 7 bases, leaving 19 bases between the germline ends. Germline CDR1 and CDR2: SGHTA and FQGNSA. The CDR3 region is CASSLSPWSMNSPLHF. In DNA, the CDR3 is TGTGCCAGCAGTTTGAGCCCGTGGTCCATGAATTCACCCCTCCACTTT. Full variable domain (missing parts from reference TRBV7-2 and TRBJ1-6): GAGVSQSPSNKVTEKGKDVELRCDPISGHTALYWYRQSLGQGLEFLIYFQGNSAPDKSGLPSDRFSAERTGGSVSTLTIQRTQQEDSAVYLCASSLSPWSMNSPLHFGNGTRLTVT.

By share of the sample, this clone is medium-sized. The chain links TRBV7-6 to TRBJ2-3; D may be TRBD2 (6 bases). Deletions cut 5 bases from V and 0 bases from J, with 18 bases between. CDR1 and CDR2 from the germline V gene are SGHVS and FNYEAQ. The CDR3 extends over 17 amino acids. CDR3 sequence reads: CASSTSAGTSSTDTQYF. The CDR3 DNA is TGTGCCAGCAGCACTTCCGCCGGGACTTCTAGCACAGATACGCAGTATTTT. Looking up the rest from reference TRBV7-6 and TRBJ2-3 gives the full variable domain: GAGVSQSPRYKVTKRGQDVALRCDPISGHVSLYWYRQALGQGPEFLTYFNYEAQQDKSGLPNDRFSAERPEGSISTLTIQRTEQRDSAMYRCASSTSAGTSSTDTQYFGPGTRLTVL.

The chain combines TRBV7-9 with TRBJ1-1; D is uncertain. V lost 7 bases to trimming and J lost 0 bases, with 12 bases between them. The V gene's germline CDR1 is SEHNR and CDR2 FQNEAQ (reference sequence). The CDR3 has 14 amino acids. CDR3 bases: TGTGCCAGCACCCTACCAGTAATGAACACTGAAGCTTTCTTT. Protein: CASTLPVMNTEAFF.

CDR3 DNA: TGTGCCACCAGAGCGGGGGAGTACACCGGGGAGCTGTTTTTT. Translation: CATRAGEYTGELFF. The genes are TRBV6-5 and TRBJ2-2, with 8 positions matching TRBD2. J was trimmed by 3 bases and V by 10 bases; bases with no gene match: 7. Germline lookup yields CDR1 MNHEY and CDR2 SVGAGI. This CDR3 region has 14 residues.

The V and J genes are TRBV10-3 and TRBJ1-4; perhaps TRBD1 as D (5 bases). Germline CDR1 reads ENHRY; CDR2 reads SYGVKD. This CDR3 spans 15 amino acids. V dropped 1 base and J dropped 7 bases, with 13 bases sitting between them. The CDR3 sequence: CAISEWQGGGEKLFF. CDR3 sequence (DNA): TGTGCCATCAGTGAGTGGCAGGGTGGAGGTGAAAAACTGTTTTTT.

The gene calls are TRBV19 and TRBJ2-2, with 9 bases identical to TRBD2. Trimming cost V 9 bases and J 6 bases; bases outside gene matches: 8. Germline values: CDR1 LNHDA, CDR2 SQIVND (reference sequence). This CDR3 is 14 amino acids long. CDR3 sequence reads: CASRGLAGAGELFF. In DNA, the CDR3 is TGTGCCAGCCGGGGACTAGCCGGAGCCGGGGAGCTGTTTTTT.

V usage is TRBV27 and J usage is TRBJ1-4; D gene ambiguous. The germline V gene has CDR1 MNHEY and CDR2 SMNVEV (reference sequence). With 6 bases removed from V and 4 bases from J, the gap between germline ends came to 9 bases. CDR3 length: 13 amino acids. The CDR3 bases are TGTGCCAGCAGGACCCTGGGTAATGAAAAACTGTTTTTT. This gives the protein CASRTLGNEKLFF. The variable domain in full, with the rest retrieved from reference TRBV27 and TRBJ1-4, is EAQVTQNPRYLITVTGKKLTVTCSQNMNHEYMSWYRQDPGLGLRQIYYSMNVEVTDKGDVPEGYKVSRKEKRNFPLILESPSPNQTSLYFCASRTLGNEKLFFGSGTQLSVL.

The CDR3 DNA follows: TGTGCCAGCAGTGAACTTCCGGACGCAGGGTTAAATGAGCAGTTCTTC. It codes for CASSELPDAGLNEQFF. The rearrangement joins TRBV6-1 to TRBJ2-1; D might be TRBD1 (5 bases). The CDR3 contains 16 residues. Trimming left V 2 bases short and J 7 bases short, with 18 bases between. Germline-derived CDR1 and CDR2 are MNHNS and SASEGT.

The rearrangement joins TRBV5-6 to TRBJ1-2; TRBD1 agrees at 9 bases. The CDR3 spans 18 residues. V dropped 0 bases and J dropped 8; count of bases not matched to a gene: 17. Germline CDR1 and CDR2: SGHDT and YYEEEE. The CDR3 nucleotides are TGTGCCAGCAGCTTGGTGGGACAGGGTTATCTTGAGTCGTCGGGCTACACCTTC. Translated: CASSLVGQGYLESSGYTF. Supplemented by reference TRBV5-6 and TRBJ1-2, the full variable domain reads DAGVTQSPTHLIKTRGQQVTLRCSPKSGHDTVSWYQQALGQGPQFIFQYYEEEERQRGNFPDRFSGHQFPNYSSELNVNALLLGDSALYLCASSLVGQGYLESSGYTFGSGTRLTVV.

The chain uses TRBV11-2 and TRBJ1-1; 9 bases agree with TRBD1. Germline V gene data show CDR1 as SGHAT and CDR2 as FQNNGV. J was trimmed by 4 bases and V by 7 bases; bases with no gene match: 7. The CDR3 spans 14 residues. In nucleotides, the CDR3 is TGTGCCAGCACCCTTCCGGGACAGGGCACTGAAGCTTTCTTT. The encoded protein is CASTLPGQGTEAFF.

The chain uses TRBV7-8 and TRBJ1-1; D is possibly TRBD1 (6 bases). Trimming shortened V by 2 bases and J by 6 bases, and 10 bases separated the two germline ends. CDR1 SGHVS and CDR2 FQNEAQ come from the germline V gene. This CDR3 spans 13 amino acids. CDR3 loop: CASSLWQGSEAFF. The CDR3 coding sequence is TGTGCCAGCAGCTTATGGCAGGGGTCTGAAGCTTTCTTT.

The rearrangement uses TRBV11-2 and TRBJ2-1; tentatively, D is TRBD2 (7 bases). The CDR3 contains 14 residues. CDR1 SGHAT and CDR2 FQNNGV come from the germline V gene. Trimming took 5 bases from V and 8 from J, leaving 16 bases between them. CDR3 nucleotides: TGTGCCAGCAGCCTAGGGGTCGGGGGGCATGAGCAGTTCTTC. Encoded protein: CASSLGVGGHEQFF.

The chain couples TRBV5-1 to TRBJ2-1; maybe TRBD1 (6 bases). Germline CDR1 SGHRS, CDR2 YFSETQ. V lost 7 bases and J 0 bases, leaving 11 bases between the germline ends. This CDR3 has 14 residues. Here the CDR3 DNA reads TGCGCCAGCGAGACAGGTGGCTCCTACAATGAGCAGTTCTTC. It codes for CASETGGSYNEQFF.

The V call is TRBV4-3, the J call TRBJ2-1, with D possibly being TRBD2 (6 bases). The germline gives CDR1 LGHNA, CDR2 YSLEER. Trimming took off 0 bases at V and 10 bases at J, with 25 bases between the two ends. The CDR3 has 18 residues. The CDR3 nucleotides are TGCGCCAGCAGCCAAGATCTTAGGCTAGCGATCGCGGGTCCGGAGCAGTTCTTC. It encodes CASSQDLRLAIAGPEQFF.

In regard to this clone: With a far larger clone one base away, a read error is the likely cause. Other DNA sequences in this specimen translate into the identical CDR3. The chain recombines TRBV4-1 with TRBJ1-1; 8 nucleotides align to TRBD1. V lost 0 bases, J lost 1 base, and 4 bases stayed unmatched. Germline V gene sequence: CDR1 MGHRA, CDR2 YSYEKL. This CDR3 has 16 amino acids. The CDR3 reads CASSQDRTGWNTEAFF. The CDR3 bases are TGCGCCAGCAGCCAAGATAGGACAGGGTGGAACACTGAAGCTTTCTTT.

V is TRBV27 and J is TRBJ2-2, with 9 positions matching TRBD1. The CDR3 runs to 14 residues. Germline CDR1 MNHEY, CDR2 SMNVEV (reference sequence). V was clipped by 4 bases and J by 3 bases; unmatched bases: 0. The CDR3 DNA is TGTGCCAGCAGTTGGACAGGGGACACCGGGGAGCTGTTTTTT. Its protein is CASSWTGDTGELFF.

The gene calls are TRBV6-1 and TRBJ2-1, with D possibly matching TRBD2 (6 bases). Trimming took off 7 bases at V and 2 bases at J, with 15 bases between the two ends. This CDR3 is built from 15 residues. In germline, CDR1 is MNHNS, CDR2 SASEGT. The CDR3 protein is CASKPAGGPYNEQFF. DNA for the CDR3: TGTGCCAGCAAACCAGCGGGTGGCCCCTACAATGAGCAGTTCTTC.

The rearrangement uses TRBV7-9 and TRBJ2-1; TRBD2 matches at 10 bases. The CDR3 has 15 residues. Per germline, CDR1 SEHNR and CDR2 FQNEAQ (reference sequence). V was pared by 5 bases and J by 7 bases, with 8 bases of the junction left unmatched. The CDR3 is CASSPPSGRENEQFF. In DNA, the CDR3 is TGTGCCAGCAGCCCCCCCAGCGGGAGGGAAAATGAGCAGTTCTTC.